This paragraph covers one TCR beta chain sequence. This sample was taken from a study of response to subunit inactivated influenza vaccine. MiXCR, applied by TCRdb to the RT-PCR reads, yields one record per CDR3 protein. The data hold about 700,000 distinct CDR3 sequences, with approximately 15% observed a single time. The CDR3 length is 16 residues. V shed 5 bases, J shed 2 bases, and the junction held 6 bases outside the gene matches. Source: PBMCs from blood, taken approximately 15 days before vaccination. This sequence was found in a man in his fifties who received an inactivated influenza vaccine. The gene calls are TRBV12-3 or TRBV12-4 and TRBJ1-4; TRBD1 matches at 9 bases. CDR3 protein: CASSQGTGLTNEKLFF. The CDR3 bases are TGTGCCAGCAGTCAGGGGACAGGGCTCACTAATGAAAAACTGTTTTTT.